A single sample is the source of the 2 T cell receptor beta chains below, sequenced in a study of cytomegalovirus exposure and HLA in healthy donors. 60 Vbeta and 13 Jbeta primers were used in PCR. Libraries were prepared by immunoSEQ multiplex PCR; TCRdb keeps only in-frame clonotypes and omits some of them. The sample contains about 160,000 clones, under 80% of which appear only once. Sequencing was carried out using PBMCs. The receptors were sampled from a female donor in good health and CMV-seronegative.

This clone was seen once. This sequence joins TRBV28 and TRBJ1-2; a weak D match, TRBD1 (6 bases). This CDR3 spans 13 amino acids. Trimming removed 4 bases from V and 5 bases from J, with 11 bases in between. CDR1 is MDHEN, CDR2 SYDVKM, per germline. CDR3 region: CASSSGGEYGYTF. The CDR3 DNA is TGTGCCAGCAGTTCGGGGGGCGAGTATGGCTACACCTTC.

This chain uses TRBV7-9 with TRBJ1-5, with D possibly TRBD1 on 5 matching bases. V lost 1 base to trimming and J lost 0 bases, with 7 bases between them. Germline CDR1 is SEHNR and CDR2 is FQNEAQ (reference sequence). CDR3 length: 15 residues. In DNA, the CDR3 is TGTGCCAGCAGCTTAGTGGGGGGTAGCAATCAGCCCCAGCATTTT. Its protein product is CASSLVGGSNQPQHF.